The sequence of this T cell receptor beta chain was determined in a study of siplizumab effects on memory and regulatory T cells. Regarding the study as a whole: Major contributors to the alloresponse seemed to be naive T cells, which also appeared more diverse than memory cells. Under siplizumab, alloreactive sequences traced to unstimulated CD4+ memory cells were significantly reduced.

Sequencing was performed with immunoSEQ multiplex PCR; in TCRdb, only in-frame clones are kept and a portion is missing. The table lists about 110,000 clones, approximately 92% of them singletons. Germline CDR1 and CDR2: SQVTM and ANQGSEA. The CDR3 runs 13 residues. Trimming at V came to 7 bases and at J to 0 bases, leaving 6 bases not matched to a gene. A word on this clone: Antigen: not known.

The material sequenced was CD4+ T cells sorted from blood. The V and J genes are TRBV29-1 and TRBJ2-7; TRBD1 matches 7 bases. The clonotype was recovered from a human donor in good health. In DNA, the CDR3 is TGCAGCGCCCTGACAGGGAACTCCTACGAGCAGTACTTC. Encoded protein: CSALTGNSYEQYF.